This TCR beta chain was sequenced in a study of T cells in Graves' hyperthyroidism and ophthalmopathy. Study context: Peripheral blood specimens were obtained at initial diagnosis, prior to any treatment. Study-level findings and limits: Separation of ophthalmopathy from stable hyperthyroidism was achieved by a 13 V-J model.

Germline V CDR1 and CDR2: LGHNA, YNFKEQ. V shed 4 bases and J 2 bases; nucleotides not matched to a gene: 25. The CDR3 is 22 residues long. As to this clonotype: The antigen remains unidentified.

The blood sample predates any ophthalmopathy symptoms, coming from first hyperthyroidism diagnosis. TCR beta CDR3 sequences were amplified from RNA transcripts. The primer set for the first-round RT-PCR of the TCR CDR3 was HTBI. MiXCR, applied by TCRdb to the multiplex PCR reads, yields one record per CDR3 protein. The sample includes around 240,000 distinct CDR3 sequences, roughly 14% seen only once; the top ten take 13%. The sequence derives from a middle-aged woman with Graves' hyperthyroidism that later progressed to Graves' ophthalmopathy. Sequenced material: blood. V gene TRBV4-2 combines with J gene TRBJ2-1; 8 nucleotides agree with TRBD2. The CDR3 sequence is CASSLSYPPLAGQPRAYNEQFF. CDR3 sequence (DNA): TGTGCCAGCAGCCTAAGTTACCCCCCGCTAGCGGGCCAACCCCGCGCCTACAATGAGCAGTTCTTC.